This TCR beta chain was sequenced in a study of PD-1 blockade in classical Hodgkin lymphoma. Broader study findings: CD4+ TCR diversity climbed significantly by C4D1, unlike CD8+ TCR diversity. TCR diversity at baseline was reported to be reduced in newly diagnosed patients relative to healthy donors. Complete responders had baseline diversity similar to newly diagnosed patients. Repertoire difference causes, possibly disease activity or prior therapy, remain undefined.

Libraries were prepared by immunoSEQ multiplex PCR; TCRdb keeps only in-frame clonotypes and omits some of them. The sample shows 90,000 to 95,000 clones, about 88% of them seen only once. V trimming: 5 bases; J trimming: 4 bases; junction bases outside the gene matches: 5. The CDR3 extends over 14 amino acids. CDR1 and CDR2 from the germline V gene are SGHAT and FQNNGV. As concerns this clone: No antigen is known for it.

Each of the patients experienced relapse following autologous stem cell transplantation, and their brentuximab vedotin exposure differed. The rearrangement joins TRBV11-2 to TRBJ2-5; TRBD1 matches at 9 bases. The sample in question was peripheral blood mononuclear cells (PBMCs), obtained before the second cycle of nivolumab. The TCR was taken from a human donor with classical Hodgkin lymphoma. The CDR3 sequence is CASSLGTGRETQYF. CDR3 DNA: TGTGCCAGCAGCCTCGGGACAGGGAGAGAGACCCAGTACTTC.